This TCR beta chain was found in a study of T cells in Graves' hyperthyroidism and ophthalmopathy. The CDR3 regions of TCR beta were amplified from RNA transcripts. HTBI primers were used for first-round RT-PCR of the TCR CDR3. A single record per CDR3 protein comes from TCRdb applying MiXCR to the multiplex PCR reads. Of hundreds of thousands of distinct CDR3 sequences in the sample, under 45% are singletons; the top ten hold around 32%. Notes on this clonotype: Its cognate antigen is unknown.

This CDR3 comprises 14 residues. Germline CDR1 is SGHVS and CDR2 is FQNEAQ. V lost 8 bases to trimming and J lost 0 bases, with 11 bases between them. Study findings and constraints: Ophthalmopathy stood apart from stable hyperthyroidism in a 13 V-J model. Peripheral blood also featured most of the thyroid clonotypes expanded above 0.001.

Newly diagnosed hyperthyroidism, duration under 2 months, in patients aged 18 to 65. The PBMCs studied were ones that came from 10 ml fresh peripheral blood. The TCR was taken from a woman aged 40-49 years with Graves' hyperthyroidism. Sample: blood. This chain joins TRBV7-8 and TRBJ1-3, with unresolved D. The CDR3 here is CASSPAFSGNTIYF. CDR3 sequence (DNA): TGTGCCAGCTCACCAGCATTCTCTGGAAACACCATATATTTT.